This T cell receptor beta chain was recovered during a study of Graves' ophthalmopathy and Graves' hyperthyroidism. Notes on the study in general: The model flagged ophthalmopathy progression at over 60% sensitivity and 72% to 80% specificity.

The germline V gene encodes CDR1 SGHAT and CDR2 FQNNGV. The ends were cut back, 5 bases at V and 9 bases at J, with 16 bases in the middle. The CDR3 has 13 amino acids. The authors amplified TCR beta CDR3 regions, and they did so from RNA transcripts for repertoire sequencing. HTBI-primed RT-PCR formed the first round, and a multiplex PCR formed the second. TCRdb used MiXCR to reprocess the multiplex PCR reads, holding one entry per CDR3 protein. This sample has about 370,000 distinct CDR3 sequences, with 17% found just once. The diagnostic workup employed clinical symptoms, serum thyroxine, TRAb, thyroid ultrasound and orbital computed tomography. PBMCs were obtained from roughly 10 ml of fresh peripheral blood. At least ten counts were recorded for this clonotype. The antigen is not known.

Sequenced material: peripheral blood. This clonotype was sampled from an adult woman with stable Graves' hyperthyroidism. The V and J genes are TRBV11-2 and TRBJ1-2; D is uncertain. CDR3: CASSSGSAMSYTF. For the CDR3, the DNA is TGTGCCAGCAGCAGTGGATCTGCCATGAGCTACACCTTC.